This entry is about one T cell receptor (beta chain). In the original workflow: Nucleated cell number was recorded as an estimate derived from reference gene primer amplification. Sequenced by immunoSEQ multiplex PCR; TCRdb stores in-frame clones only, minus some. V, J and clone size are those of that table, while D and trimming were read from the DNA. This sample has approximately 250,000 clones; approximately 89% occur once, and the top ten carry about 8.6%. These data come from a study of blood T cell repertoires in COVID-19. For the study at large: Samples representing acute and convalescent COVID-19 were sourced from the United States, Italy and Spain. The analysed material was cDNA or gDNA that came from T cells, B-cell-depleted T cells, or PBMCs.

The receptor was isolated from a man aged 40-50 years with active or convalescent COVID-19. Input material: peripheral blood.

The CDR3 here is CASSLEASGVTSTDTQYF. Written as DNA, the CDR3 is TGCGCCAGCAGCTTGGAGGCTAGCGGGGTGACTAGCACAGATACGCAGTATTTT. The chain combines TRBV5-1 with TRBJ2-3; 9 bases are shared with TRBD2. Germline lookup yields CDR1 SGHRS and CDR2 YFSETQ. This CDR3 comprises 18 residues. Trimming removed 0 bases from V and 0 bases from J; junction bases left unmatched: 8.